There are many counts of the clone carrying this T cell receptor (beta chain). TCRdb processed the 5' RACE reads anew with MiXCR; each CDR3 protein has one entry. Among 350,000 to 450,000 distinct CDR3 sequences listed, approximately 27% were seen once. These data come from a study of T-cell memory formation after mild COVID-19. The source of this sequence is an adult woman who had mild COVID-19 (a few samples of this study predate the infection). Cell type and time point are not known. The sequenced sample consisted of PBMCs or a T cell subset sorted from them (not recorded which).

The CDR3: CATSDLRGTGELFF. DNA for the CDR3: TGTGCCACCAGTGACCTCAGGGGTACCGGGGAGCTGTTTTTT. V usage is TRBV24-1 and J usage is TRBJ2-2; weak D call: TRBD1 (6 bases). This CDR3 contains 14 residues. The germline V gene encodes CDR1 KGHDR and CDR2 SFDVKD. Trimming shortened V by 4 bases and J by 5 bases, and 10 bases separated the two germline ends.